This entry describes one T cell receptor beta chain. Antigen: not known. The CDR3 totals 15 residues. Germline CDR1 and CDR2: SGHAT and FQNNGV. Trimming removed 4 bases from V and 2 bases from J; junction bases left unmatched: 3. The PCR employed 60 Vbeta primers together with 13 Jbeta primers. Produced via immunoSEQ multiplex PCR; TCRdb's table is partial and in-frame only. The sample contains about 130,000 clones, 74% of which appear only once. The data derive from a study of cytomegalovirus exposure and HLA in healthy donors. At the level of the study: Early released data comprised some 91 million unique TCRs from HLA-typed donors.

Findings of the study overall: HLA alleles showed associations with 16,951 TCR beta sequences in a later analysis, at a 0.05 false discovery rate. Presence/absence analysis assumed near-uniform sequencing depth across donors.

The chain has TRBV11-2 and TRBJ2-2, with TRBD2 matching 8 bases. This TCR was recovered from a woman in her forties or fifties in good health and CMV-seropositive. Sequencing was performed on PBMCs. CDR3 DNA sequence: TGTGCCAGCAGCTCGACTAGCGAAAACACCGGGGAGCTGTTTTTT. It yields the protein CASSSTSENTGELFF.